These 23 T cell receptor beta chains were sequenced from one sample in a study of CD8 T cells in ankylosing spondylitis. Findings of the study overall: Seemingly distinctive of ankylosing spondylitis blood was a TCR beta motif formed by eight highly homologous variants.

TCRdb reprocessed the 5' RACE reads with MiXCR, giving one entry per CDR3 protein. The sample consists of 670,000 or so distinct CDR3 sequences, 19% of them appearing once. Their antigens remain unidentified. Source material: blood, either unsorted or a sorted T cell fraction (not recorded which). The receptors were sampled from a male donor with ankylosing spondylitis.

This clonotype occurred a few times. The chain is built from TRBV5-1 and TRBJ2-5; perhaps TRBD2 as D (6 bases). The ends were cut back, 4 bases at V and 5 bases at J, with 15 bases in the middle. The germline gives CDR1 SGHRS, CDR2 YFSETQ. The CDR3 extends over 14 amino acids. Here the CDR3 reads CASSHEPGRETQYF. DNA of the CDR3: TGCGCCAGCAGCCACGAACCGGGGAGGGAGACCCAGTACTTC.

This chain joins TRBV20-1 and TRBJ2-5; the D gene could be TRBD1 or TRBD2 (5 bases each). V lost 3 bases and J lost 7, with 15 bases in between. Germline V gene lookup returns CDR1 DFQATT and CDR2 SNEGSKA (reference sequence). The CDR3 consists of 13 residues. The CDR3 is CSARTGPVGTQYF. CDR3 sequence (DNA): TGCAGTGCTAGGACGGGACCAGTAGGGACCCAGTACTTC.

This clonotype has a handful of counts. The V and J genes are TRBV20-1 and TRBJ2-5, with 10 positions matching TRBD1. Looked up from germline, CDR1 is DFQATT and CDR2 is SNEGSKA (reference sequence). The CDR3 sequence is 14 residues long. Trimming at V came to 3 bases and at J to 2 bases, leaving 3 bases not matched to a gene. The CDR3 sequence: CSARDRGSQETQYF. The CDR3 nucleotides are TGCAGTGCTAGGGACAGGGGGAGTCAAGAGACCCAGTACTTC.

This clonotype was counted between two and nine times. The chain's CDR3 is CASSIGLAGGDGTDTQYF. The CDR3 region has the DNA TGTGCCAGCAGTATAGGACTAGCGGGAGGAGATGGCACAGATACGCAGTATTTT. The J gene is TRBJ2-3, the V gene TRBV27; 14 bases fit TRBD2. CDR3 size: 18 residues. From germline, CDR1 is MNHEY and CDR2 SMNVEV (reference sequence). V lost 5 bases and J lost 1; bases outside the gene matches: 8.

This clonotype was counted a few times. The rearrangement joins TRBV5-6 to TRBJ2-1; 12 bases fit TRBD2. From germline, CDR1 is SGHDT and CDR2 YYEEEE. The CDR3 is 15 residues long. Trimming took 4 bases from V and 6 from J; bases not matched to a gene: 5. The CDR3 DNA follows: TGTGCCAGCAGCGCGCTAGCGGGAGGGCCCAATGAGCAGTTCTTC. Protein product: CASSALAGGPNEQFF.

CDR3 region: CASSQDLGEGKSTDTQYF. For the CDR3, the DNA is TGTGCCAGCAGCCAAGATCTAGGTGAGGGGAAGAGCACAGATACGCAGTATTTT. J is TRBJ2-3 and V is TRBV3-1; possibly TRBD1 or TRBD2 for D (5 bases each). V dropped 0 bases and J dropped 0 bases, with 16 bases sitting between them. CDR1 is LGHDT, CDR2 YNNKEL, per germline (reference sequence). This CDR3 comprises 18 residues.

The chain couples TRBV20-1 to TRBJ2-5, with TRBD2 as a possible D gene (6 bases). Germline loops: CDR1 DFQATT, CDR2 SNEGSKA (reference sequence). The CDR3 spans 13 residues. V lost 1 base, J lost 4 bases, and 10 bases lay in between. This chain's CDR3 is CSARGDLGETQYF. The CDR3, as DNA: TGCAGTGCTAGAGGGGACTTAGGAGAGACCCAGTACTTC.

The rearrangement links TRBV7-6 to TRBJ2-7; D might be TRBD1 (5 bases). V was clipped by 1 base and J by 0 bases, with 10 bases between them. This CDR3 is 15 amino acids long. CDR1 is SGHVS, CDR2 FNYEAQ, per germline. CDR3 bases: TGTGCCAGCAGCTTAGACCCCAGGGCCTCCTACGAGCAGTACTTC. The encoded protein is CASSLDPRASYEQYF.

The J gene is TRBJ2-2, the V gene TRBV24-1; the match to TRBD2 covers 7 bases. Looked up from germline, CDR1 is KGHDR and CDR2 is SFDVKD. The V segment lost 6 bases and the J segment 5 bases; nucleotides outside the gene matches: 5. The CDR3 runs to 14 residues. CDR3 in DNA: TGTGCCACCAGTCTCCGGGGGGTAACCGGGGAGCTGTTTTTT. Protein: CATSLRGVTGELFF.

This rearrangement joins TRBV5-1 to TRBJ2-7, with 7 bases matching TRBD1. The V and J ends lost 0 bases and 2 bases, in that order; junction bases with no gene match: 5. Germline V gives CDR1 SGHRS, CDR2 YFSETQ. The CDR3 is 15 residues long. CDR3 residues: CASSLVAGGPYEQYF. Written as DNA, the CDR3 is TGCGCCAGCAGCTTGGTCGCAGGGGGTCCCTACGAGCAGTACTTC.

The chain uses TRBV7-2 and TRBJ2-7; 11 nucleotides agree with TRBD1. Germline values: CDR1 SGHTA, CDR2 FQGNSA. The V gene end was trimmed by 9 bases and the J gene end by 4 bases; junction bases not matched to a gene: 8. This CDR3 has 14 residues. The CDR3 nucleotides read TGTGCCAGTCAAGGGACAGGGGGAAGGTACGAGCAGTACTTC. It encodes CASQGTGGRYEQYF. The variable domain in full, with the rest retrieved from reference TRBV7-2 and TRBJ2-7, is GAGVSQSPSNKVTEKGKDVELRCDPISGHTALYWYRQSLGQGLEFLIYFQGNSAPDKSGLPSDRFSAERTGGSVSTLTIQRTQQEDSAVYLCASQGTGGRYEQYFGPGTRLTVT.

The CDR3, as DNA: TGCGCCAGCAGCCAAGAAGAGACTAGCGGGGGGCCTAGCACAGATACGCAGTATTTT. Protein: CASSQEETSGGPSTDTQYF. V is TRBV4-1 and J is TRBJ2-3, with 13 bases fitting TRBD2. CDR3 length: 19 amino acids. J lost 0 bases, V lost 0 bases, and 6 bases had no gene match. Germline CDR1 and CDR2: MGHRA and YSYEKL.

This clonotype was counted between two and nine times. The DNA of the CDR3 is TGTGCCACCGGCGGACTTTTAGGCACAGATACGCAGTATTTT. Protein product: CATGGLLGTDTQYF. The chain couples TRBV24-1 to TRBJ2-3; a possible D gene is TRBD2 (5 bases). V was trimmed by 9 bases and J by 1 base, leaving 13 bases between them. Germline-derived CDR1 and CDR2 are KGHDR and SFDVKD. The CDR3 covers 14 residues.

A few counts support this clonotype. This chain joins TRBV20-1 and TRBJ2-1; 7 nucleotides match TRBD2. The CDR3 is 15 residues long. Trimming at V came to 0 bases and at J to 4 bases, leaving 6 bases not matched to a gene. Germline V lookup: CDR1 DFQATT, CDR2 SNEGSKA (reference sequence). The CDR3 loop is CSARDRSGPYNEQFF. The DNA for the CDR3 is TGCAGTGCTAGAGATCGTAGCGGGCCTTACAATGAGCAGTTCTTC.

This chain connects TRBV4-3 to TRBJ2-7; no reliable D call. The length of the CDR3 is 15 residues. V was clipped by 2 bases and J by 2 bases, with 13 bases between them. Germline lookup yields CDR1 LGHNA and CDR2 YSLEER. CDR3 DNA sequence: TGCGCCAGCAGCCAATACAGTCAGGCCGCCTACGAGCAGTACTTC. Protein: CASSQYSQAAYEQYF.

This clonotype was found a few times. The chain carries TRBV6-1 and TRBJ1-1; possibly TRBD1 for D (6 bases). The V and J ends lost 7 bases and 4 bases respectively, with 19 bases between them. The CDR3 sequence is 15 residues long. From germline, CDR1 is MNHNS and CDR2 SASEGT. The CDR3 reads CASITPGALGTEAFF. Written as DNA, the CDR3 is TGTGCCAGCATCACCCCAGGGGCGCTGGGCACTGAAGCTTTCTTT.

This clonotype was recorded a few times. The V and J genes are TRBV5-5 and TRBJ1-6; D is ambiguous. The CDR3 covers 17 residues. Germline V gene lookup returns CDR1 SGHKS and CDR2 YYEKEE (reference sequence). The V end was cut by 2 bases, the J end by 5 bases, with 17 bases between. DNA for the CDR3: TGTGCCAGCAGCTTTAAAGATCCGGCCCATGATAATTCACCCCTCCACTTT. Translation: CASSFKDPAHDNSPLHF.

In this sample, this clonotype turned up a few times. The chain is built from TRBV27 and TRBJ2-7, with 7 positions matching TRBD2. The V and J ends lost 9 bases and 2 bases, in that order; junction bases with no gene match: 10. CDR3 size: 14 residues. The germline V gene encodes CDR1 MNHEY and CDR2 SMNVEV (reference sequence). Here the CDR3 DNA reads TGTGCCAGTGCGGTCGCGGGGGAAACCTACGAGCAGTACTTC. Amino acid sequence: CASAVAGETYEQYF.

In this sample, this clonotype turned up a few times. This chain joins TRBV10-3 and TRBJ1-2, with D tentatively TRBD1 (6 bases). There are 14 residues in the CDR3. Germline CDR1 is ENHRY and CDR2 is SYGVKD. Between the trimmed V and J ends, which lost 3 bases and 5 bases, there was a span of 13 bases. In DNA, the CDR3 is TGTGCCATCAGTGACCCCAGGGGAGATTATGGCTACACCTTC. The encoded protein is CAISDPRGDYGYTF.

The chain links TRBV5-1 to TRBJ2-7; 8 nucleotides align to TRBD1. The CDR3 is 14 residues long. Germline V gene sequence: CDR1 SGHRS, CDR2 YFSETQ. V trimming: 4 bases; J trimming: 4 bases; junction bases outside the gene matches: 7. The CDR3 loop reads CASSRGQGIYEQYF. In DNA, the CDR3 is TGCGCCAGCAGCCGAGGACAGGGTATTTACGAGCAGTACTTC.

The gene calls are TRBV30 and TRBJ1-3; TRBD1 agrees at 7 bases. Germline CDR1 reads GTSNPN; CDR2 reads SVGIG (reference sequence). The length of the CDR3 is 16 residues. Unmatched junction bases numbered 9, after V lost 0 bases and J lost 4 bases. In nucleotides, the CDR3 is TGTGCCTGGAGTGTACCGGGACAGTCTCCCGGAAACACCATATATTTT. Its protein is CAWSVPGQSPGNTIYF.

The CDR3 region is CATSRSLGGGGQPQHF. Here the CDR3 DNA reads TGTGCCACCAGCAGATCACTGGGAGGGGGCGGTCAGCCCCAGCATTTT. J is TRBJ1-5 and V is TRBV15; TRBD1 aligns across 7 bases. Germline lookup yields CDR1 LNHNV and CDR2 YYDKDF (reference sequence). J was trimmed by 6 bases and V by 2 bases; bases with no gene match: 10. The CDR3 runs to 16 residues.

This clonotype occurred a few times. The V gene is TRBV4-3, the J gene TRBJ2-2, with 7 bases matching TRBD2. Germline loops: CDR1 LGHNA, CDR2 YSLEER. V was pared by 1 base and J by 2 bases, with 7 bases of the junction left unmatched. This CDR3 region has 17 residues. CDR3 residues: CASSQVAAGVNTGELFF. The DNA of the CDR3 is TGCGCCAGCAGCCAAGTCGCGGCGGGGGTTAACACCGGGGAGCTGTTTTTT.